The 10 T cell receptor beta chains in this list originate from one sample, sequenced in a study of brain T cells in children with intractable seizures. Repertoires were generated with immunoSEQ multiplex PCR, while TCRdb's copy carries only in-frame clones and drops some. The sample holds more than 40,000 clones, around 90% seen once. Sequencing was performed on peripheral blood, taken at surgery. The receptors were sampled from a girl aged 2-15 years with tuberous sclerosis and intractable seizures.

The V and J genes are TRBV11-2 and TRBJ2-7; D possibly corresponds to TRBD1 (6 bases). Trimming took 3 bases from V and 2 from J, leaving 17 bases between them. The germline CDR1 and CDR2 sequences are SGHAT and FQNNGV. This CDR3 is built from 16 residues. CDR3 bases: TGTGCCAGCAGCTTTTACGTACACAGGGACACCTACGAGCAGTACGTC. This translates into CASSFYVHRDTYEQYV.

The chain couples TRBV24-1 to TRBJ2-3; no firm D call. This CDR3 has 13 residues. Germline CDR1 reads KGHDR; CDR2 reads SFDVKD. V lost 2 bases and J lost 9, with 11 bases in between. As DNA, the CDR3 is TGTGCCACCAGTGATTCCTCGTCCTACACGCAGTATTTT. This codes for CATSDSSSYTQYF.

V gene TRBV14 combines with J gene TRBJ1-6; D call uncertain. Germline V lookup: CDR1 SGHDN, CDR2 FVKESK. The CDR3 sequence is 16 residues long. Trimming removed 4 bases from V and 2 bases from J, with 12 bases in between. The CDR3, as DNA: TGTGCCAGCAGCCTAACGGGAGGGACCTATAATTCACCCCTCCACTTT. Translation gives CASSLTGGTYNSPLHF. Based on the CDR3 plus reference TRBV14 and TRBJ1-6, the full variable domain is EAGVTQFPSHSVIEKGQTVTLRCDPISGHDNLYWYRRVMGKEIKFLLHFVKESKQDESGMPNNRFLAERTGGTYSTLKVQPAELEDSGVYFCASSLTGGTYNSPLHFGNGTRLTVT.

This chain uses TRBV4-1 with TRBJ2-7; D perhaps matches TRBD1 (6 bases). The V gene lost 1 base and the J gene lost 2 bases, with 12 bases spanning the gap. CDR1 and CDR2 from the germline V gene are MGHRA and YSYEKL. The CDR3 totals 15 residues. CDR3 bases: TGCGCCAGCAGCCAAGGTCAGGGGATGACCTACGAGCAGTACTTC. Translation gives CASSQGQGMTYEQYF.

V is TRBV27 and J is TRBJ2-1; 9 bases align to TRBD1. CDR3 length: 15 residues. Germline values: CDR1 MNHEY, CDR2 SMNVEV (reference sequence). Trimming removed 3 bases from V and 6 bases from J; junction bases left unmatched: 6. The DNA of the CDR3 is TGTGCCAGCAGTTTTATCGGGACAGGGCTCAATGAGCAGTTCTTC. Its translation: CASSFIGTGLNEQFF.

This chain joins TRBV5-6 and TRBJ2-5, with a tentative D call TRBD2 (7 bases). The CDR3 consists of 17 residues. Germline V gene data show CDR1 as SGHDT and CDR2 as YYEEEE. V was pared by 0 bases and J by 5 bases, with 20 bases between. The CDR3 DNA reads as TGTGCCAGCAGCTTGGTCGGTGTTTCGGGGGGCCAGGAGACCCAGTACTTC. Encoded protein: CASSLVGVSGGQETQYF. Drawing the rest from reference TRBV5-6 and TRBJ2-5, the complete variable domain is DAGVTQSPTHLIKTRGQQVTLRCSPKSGHDTVSWYQQALGQGPQFIFQYYEEEERQRGNFPDRFSGHQFPNYSSELNVNALLLGDSALYLCASSLVGVSGGQETQYFGPGTRLLVL.

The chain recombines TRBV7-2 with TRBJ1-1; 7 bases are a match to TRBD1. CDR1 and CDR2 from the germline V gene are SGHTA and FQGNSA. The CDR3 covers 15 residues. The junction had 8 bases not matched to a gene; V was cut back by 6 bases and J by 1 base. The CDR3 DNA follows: TGTGCCAGCAGGACTACAGGGGTGGGGAACACTGAAGCTTTCTTT. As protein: CASRTTGVGNTEAFF.

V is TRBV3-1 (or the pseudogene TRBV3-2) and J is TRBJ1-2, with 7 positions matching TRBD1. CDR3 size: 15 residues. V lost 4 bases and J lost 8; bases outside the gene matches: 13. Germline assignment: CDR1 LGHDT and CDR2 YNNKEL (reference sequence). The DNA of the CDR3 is TGTGCCAGCAGCCCATCCACACCGGACAGGTTCGGCTACACCTTC. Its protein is CASSPSTPDRFGYTF.

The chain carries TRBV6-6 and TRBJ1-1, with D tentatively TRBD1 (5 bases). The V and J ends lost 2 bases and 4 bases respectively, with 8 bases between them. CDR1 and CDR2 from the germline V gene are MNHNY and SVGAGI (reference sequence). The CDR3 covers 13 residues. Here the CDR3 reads CASSYNGGTEAFF. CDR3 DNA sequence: TGTGCCAGCAGTTACAATGGGGGCACTGAAGCTTTCTTT.

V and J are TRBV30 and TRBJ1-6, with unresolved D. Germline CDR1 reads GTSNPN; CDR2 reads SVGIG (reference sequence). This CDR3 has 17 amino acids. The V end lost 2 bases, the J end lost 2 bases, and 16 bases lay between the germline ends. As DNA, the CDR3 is TGTGCCTGGAGTACCGCAGCTACCGAACCCTATAATTCACCCCTCCACTTT. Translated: CAWSTAATEPYNSPLHF.